Listed here are 25 T cell receptor beta chains from one sample, sequenced in a study of OX40 agonist ivuxolimab in advanced cancers. TCRdb's table, derived via immunoSEQ multiplex PCR, lists solely in-frame clones and lacks some. Among roughly 28,000 clones, around 85% were seen once, and the ten largest hold approximately 30%. The source was CD4+ or CD8+ T cells sorted from blood, collected in a trial of the OX40 agonist ivuxolimab. These receptors were taken from an adult with an advanced solid tumor such as melanoma, head and neck, liver or kidney cancer.

The genes are TRBV13 and TRBJ1-6, with D tentatively TRBD1 (6 bases). V was pared by 3 bases and J by 7 bases, with 10 bases between. The germline V gene encodes CDR1 PRHDT and CDR2 FYEKMQ (reference sequence). The CDR3 has 14 residues. The CDR3 DNA reads TGTGCCAGCAGCTTTACAGGGTACAATTCACCCCTCCACTTT. Its protein product is CASSFTGYNSPLHF.

The genes are TRBV7-9 and TRBJ2-1; the match to TRBD2 covers 7 bases. The CDR3 consists of 15 residues. The germline gives CDR1 SEHNR, CDR2 FQNEAQ (reference sequence). The V and J ends lost 1 base and 5 bases, in that order; junction bases with no gene match: 5. The CDR3 sequence: CASSLGTSANNEQFF. CDR3 nucleotides: TGTGCCAGCAGCTTAGGAACTAGCGCCAACAATGAGCAGTTCTTC.

The rearrangement joins TRBV6-6 to TRBJ2-7, with D perhaps matching TRBD2 (5 bases). The CDR3 sequence is 12 residues long. Trimming took off 6 bases at V and 4 bases at J, with 10 bases between the two ends. Germline CDR1 reads MNHNY; CDR2 reads SVGAGI (reference sequence). The CDR3 DNA is TGTGCCAGCAGCGACGGGATATACGAGCAGTACTTC. This encodes CASSDGIYEQYF.

The chain combines TRBV28 with TRBJ2-4; D uncertain. The CDR3 length is 15 residues. Trimming removed 6 bases at V and 0 bases at J, with 12 bases between. The germline V gene encodes CDR1 MDHEN and CDR2 SYDVKM. The CDR3 sequence is CASRKLDLAKNIQYF. The DNA for the CDR3 is TGTGCCAGCAGAAAATTAGACTTAGCCAAAAACATTCAGTACTTC.

The V call is TRBV19, the J call TRBJ2-2, with TRBD2 as a possible D gene (5 bases). Germline V gives CDR1 LNHDA, CDR2 SQIVND (reference sequence). The length of the CDR3 is 14 residues. V was trimmed by 6 bases and J by 0 bases, leaving 8 bases between them. Written as DNA, the CDR3 is TGTGCCAGTAGACCCGGGACGAACACCGGGGAGCTGTTTTTT. Residues: CASRPGTNTGELFF.

Written as DNA, the CDR3 is TGTGCCTGGAGTGGGTTCTCCGCAGATACGCAGTATTTT. As protein: CAWSGFSADTQYF. The genes are TRBV30 and TRBJ2-3; D ambiguous. CDR3 length: 13 amino acids. V was trimmed by 1 base and J by 4 bases, leaving 9 bases between them. Germline-derived CDR1 and CDR2 are GTSNPN and SVGIG (reference sequence).

This clone showed up just once. The chain is built from TRBV9 and TRBJ2-7; tentatively, D is TRBD2 (5 bases). V lost 0 bases and J lost 2, with 12 bases in between. Germline CDR1 is SGDLS and CDR2 is YYNGEE. The CDR3 has 15 residues. CDR3 nucleotides: TGTGCCAGCAGCGTAGGCGTCGGAGGAACCTACGAGCAGTACTTC. Translating it yields CASSVGVGGTYEQYF.

This sequence joins TRBV28 and TRBJ2-3; D ambiguous. V was cut by 3 bases and J by 2 bases, with 12 bases left in between. The V gene's germline CDR1 is MDHEN and CDR2 SYDVKM. The CDR3 is 15 amino acids. The CDR3 is CASSFGAAFTDTQYF. DNA of the CDR3: TGTGCCAGCAGTTTTGGAGCTGCTTTCACAGATACGCAGTATTTT. The full variable domain, with the rest looked up from reference TRBV28 and TRBJ2-3, is DVKVTQSSRYLVKRTGEKVFLECVQDMDHENMFWYRQDPGLGLRLIYFSYDVKMKEKGDIPEGYSVSREKKERFSLILESASTNQTSMYLCASSFGAAFTDTQYFGPGTRLTVL.

This CDR3 is CASSRGAYNEQFF. The CDR3 region has the DNA TGTGCCAGCAGCAGGGGGGCCTACAATGAGCAGTTCTTC. The chain carries TRBV21-1 and TRBJ2-1; TRBD2, the table's D call, was not compared with the DNA. TRBV21-1 is deemed a pseudogene. The CDR3 contains 13 residues.

This clone was recorded only once. The V gene is TRBV6-6, the J gene TRBJ1-1, with a weak D call TRBD1 (5 bases). There are 12 residues in the CDR3. Between the trimmed V and J ends, which lost 7 bases and 5 bases, there was a span of 11 bases. Germline CDR1 reads MNHNY; CDR2 reads SVGAGI (reference sequence). The CDR3 is CASKDRGTEAFF. The CDR3 nucleotides are TGTGCCAGCAAAGACAGAGGGACTGAAGCTTTCTTT.

The CDR3 sequence is CASSEAGGQTQYF. CDR3 coding DNA: TGTGCCAGCAGTGAGGCAGGGGGTCAGACCCAGTACTTC. The gene calls are TRBV2 and TRBJ2-5; TRBD1 matches 7 bases. CDR3 length equals 13 residues. The ends lost 3 bases at V and 6 bases at J; junction bases unmatched: 4. The germline CDR1 and CDR2 sequences are SNHLY and FYNNEI. Full variable domain (rest looked up from reference TRBV2 and TRBJ2-5): EPEVTQTPSHQVTQMGQEVILRCVPISNHLYFYWYRQILGQKVEFLVSFYNNEISEKSEIFDDQFSVERPDGSNFTLKIRSTKLEDSAMYFCASSEAGGQTQYFGPGTRLLVL.

The chain combines TRBV5-1 with TRBJ2-7; D is possibly TRBD1 (6 bases). CDR3 size: 17 residues. Germline V CDR1 and CDR2: SGHRS, YFSETQ. The germline V and J ends were trimmed by 0 bases and 1 base, with 17 bases remaining between them. CDR3 sequence: CASSLDPGHYFSYEQYF. DNA for the CDR3: TGCGCCAGCAGCTTGGATCCGGGACATTACTTTTCCTACGAGCAGTACTTC.

The chain uses TRBV29-1 and TRBJ1-1, with TRBD1 identical over 8 bases. This CDR3 comprises 13 residues. Germline V gene data show CDR1 as SQVTM and CDR2 as ANQGSEA. V lost 7 bases to trimming and J lost 5 bases; unmatched junction nucleotides: 9. Here the CDR3 reads CSGQTGGWTEAFF. The CDR3 DNA reads as TGCAGCGGACAAACAGGGGGTTGGACTGAAGCTTTCTTT.

The V call is TRBV28, the J call TRBJ1-1; D is undetermined. This CDR3 has 14 residues. The germline gives CDR1 MDHEN, CDR2 SYDVKM. Deletions cut 10 bases from V and 5 bases from J, with 20 bases between. The CDR3 loop reads CATLGLIFRTEAFF. The CDR3 bases are TGTGCCACCCTAGGTTTGATCTTTCGGACTGAAGCTTTCTTT.

This clone was counted only a few times. The V and J genes are TRBV13 and TRBJ2-1; 9 nucleotides agree with TRBD1. CDR3 size: 15 residues. Germline V gene sequence: CDR1 PRHDT, CDR2 FYEKMQ (reference sequence). V lost 5 bases to trimming and J lost 3 bases; unmatched junction nucleotides: 5. The DNA of the CDR3 is TGTGCCAGCAGCAAGGGACAGGGTATCTACAATGAGCAGTTCTTC. Protein product: CASSKGQGIYNEQFF.

V is TRBV4-1 and J is TRBJ2-1; TRBD2 matches at 11 bases. Germline lookup yields CDR1 MGHRA and CDR2 YSYEKL. The junction had 6 bases not matched to a gene; V was cut back by 4 bases and J by 4 bases. CDR3 length equals 16 residues. The CDR3 DNA is TGCGCCAGCAGCCGCACAGGGACTAGCGGTTACAATGAGCAGTTCTTC. It is translated as CASSRTGTSGYNEQFF.

This chain joins TRBV7-9 and TRBJ1-4; perhaps TRBD1 as D (5 bases). Germline CDR1 and CDR2: SEHNR and FQNEAQ (reference sequence). The CDR3 extends over 15 amino acids. V gave up 7 bases and J gave up 0 bases, with 12 bases separating them. The CDR3 sequence: CASTRGGATNEKLFF. The CDR3 DNA sequence: TGTGCCAGCACCCGTGGAGGGGCAACTAATGAAAAACTGTTTTTT.

The J gene is TRBJ2-6, the V gene TRBV30; unclear D gene. Trimming pared 2 bases from V and 2 bases from J, leaving 7 bases between. The CDR3 is 14 residues long. In germline, CDR1 is GTSNPN, CDR2 SVGIG (reference sequence). CDR3 in amino acids: CAWSNGAGANVLTF. The CDR3, as DNA: TGTGCCTGGAGTAATGGGGCTGGGGCCAACGTCCTGACTTTC.

The chain employs TRBV4-1 and TRBJ2-3, with TRBD1 matching over 9 bases. Germline V gene data show CDR1 as MGHRA and CDR2 as YSYEKL. Trimming cost V 1 base and J 5 bases; bases outside gene matches: 4. The CDR3 totals 15 residues. The CDR3 nucleotides are TGCGCCAGCAGCCAAGGGGACAGGGTTGGAGATACGCAGTATTTT. Protein product: CASSQGDRVGDTQYF.

Only a few counts were recorded for this clone. This chain connects TRBV19 to TRBJ1-2; TRBD1 matches 7 bases. Germline V gene lookup returns CDR1 LNHDA and CDR2 SQIVND (reference sequence). Losses at the gene ends were 2 bases for V and 8 bases for J; bases not matched to a gene: 11. The CDR3 contains 15 residues. CDR3 in amino acids: CASSIRTGVVVGYTF. CDR3 DNA: TGTGCCAGTAGTATACGAACAGGGGTCGTTGTCGGCTACACCTTC.

The chain recombines TRBV5-4 with TRBJ1-1, with D uncertain. Germline values: CDR1 SGHNT, CDR2 YYREEE (reference sequence). CDR3 length: 12 amino acids. V shed 2 bases and J shed 1 base, with 3 bases lying between them. DNA of the CDR3: TGTGCCAGCAGCTTCACGAACACTGAAGCTTTCTTT. It is translated as CASSFTNTEAFF.

This clone was picked up a small number of times. The V and J genes are TRBV14 and TRBJ2-1; TRBD2 agrees at 13 bases. CDR3 length: 16 residues. Germline trimming cut 0 bases from V and 7 bases from J; bases unmatched to any gene: 3. In germline, CDR1 is SGHDN, CDR2 FVKESK. The CDR3 loop is CASSQELAGGLNEQFF. The CDR3 DNA reads as TGTGCCAGCAGCCAAGAACTAGCGGGGGGGCTTAATGAGCAGTTCTTC.

The genes are TRBV2 and TRBJ2-1; D remains unclear. The V end was cut by 7 bases, the J end by 7 bases, with 17 bases between. The CDR3 loop spans 14 amino acids. CDR1 is SNHLY, CDR2 FYNNEI, per germline. DNA of the CDR3: TGTGCCAGCAACGGCAAATTGTTGACTAATGAGCAGTTCTTC. This codes for CASNGKLLTNEQFF.

Of note for this clone: A junction end diverges from the germline sequence, so it may reflect a read error. This chain joins TRBV7-7 and TRBJ1-6, with TRBD1 matching 12 bases. This CDR3 region has 19 residues. Per the germline V gene, CDR1 is SSHAT and CDR2 is FNYEAQ (reference sequence). The CDR3 DNA sequence: TGTGCTAGCAGTTTTGGGACTTTACGGGACAGGGGGCAGGATTCACCCCTCCACTTT. This sequence encodes CASSFGTLRDRGQDSPLHF.

V is TRBV7-9 and J is TRBJ2-1; a weak D match, TRBD1 (6 bases). The length of the CDR3 is 14 residues. Looked up from germline, CDR1 is SEHNR and CDR2 is FQNEAQ (reference sequence). With 3 bases removed from V and 5 bases from J, the gap between germline ends came to 11 bases. The CDR3 is CASSFLTGNNEQFF. The DNA of the CDR3 is TGTGCCAGCAGCTTCCTCACAGGGAACAATGAGCAGTTCTTC. The variable domain in full, with the rest retrieved from reference TRBV7-9 and TRBJ2-1, is DTGVSQNPRHKITKRGQNVTFRCDPISEHNRLYWYRQTLGQGPEFLTYFQNEAQLEKSRLLSDRFSAERPKGSFSTLEIQRTEQGDSAMYLCASSFLTGNNEQFFGPGTRLTVL.